The clone carrying this T cell receptor (beta chain) came up a few times. TCRdb's table, derived via immunoSEQ multiplex PCR, lists solely in-frame clones and lacks some. The sample lists about 320,000 clones; around 85% were seen once. The CDR3 is 14 amino acids. V lost 3 bases, J lost 6 bases, and 13 bases lay in between. Germline V CDR1 and CDR2: SGHRS, YFSETQ. The data are from a study of blood T cell repertoires in COVID-19. Study overall: Sites across the United States, Italy and Spain contributed samples from acute and convalescent COVID-19. PBMCs, B-cell-depleted T cells, or T cells were the source of the cDNA or gDNA that made up the material.

The chain carries TRBV5-1 and TRBJ2-1; a possible D gene is TRBD2 (6 bases). The sequence was collected from a human donor in a cohort sampled during active COVID-19. Sequencing was done on a sample of peripheral blood. The CDR3 loop reads CASSSGARINEQFF. DNA for the CDR3: TGCGCCAGCAGCTCGGGAGCCCGGATCAATGAGCAGTTCTTC.